These T cell receptor beta chains were read from a single sample in a study of blood T cell repertoires in COVID-19. Profiling relied on immunoSEQ multiplex PCR, and the TCRdb table lists in-frame clones only, not all of them. This sample has about 200,000 clones, with more than 70% found just once. Sequenced: peripheral blood. The receptors were sampled from a person aged 70 to 80 with COVID-19, enrolled during active disease. CDR3s include the opening cysteine and the closing phenylalanine or tryptophan. The D gene is left open where the match is weak. Clone sizes are given selectively: once, few, many, or a class where the clone is expanded.

abundance	v_gene	j_gene	d_gene	CDR3aa	CDR3nt
NA	TRBV6-6	TRBJ1-6	TRBD1	CASSRLMGQGLNSPLHF	TGTGCCAGCAGTCGGCTAATGGGACAGGGGTTAAATTCACCCCTCCACTTT
NA	TRBV10-3	TRBJ1-6	TRBD1	CAIRPTGVDSPLHF	TGTGCCATCAGACCGACAGGGGTAGATTCACCCCTCCACTTT
NA	TRBV6-2/TRBV6-3	TRBJ2-3	NA	CASSYSSGASLPYF	TGTGCCAGCAGTTACTCCTCAGGGGCCTCCTTACCGTATTTT
once	TRBV28	TRBJ2-2	TRBD1	CASSPSGQGNTGELFF	TGTGCCAGCAGTCCGTCGGGACAGGGGAACACCGGGGAGCTGTTTTTT
NA	TRBV28	TRBJ2-1	NA	CASSVTRGSYNEQFF	TGTGCCAGCAGTGTTACCCGGGGCTCCTACAATGAGCAGTTCTTC
NA	TRBV6-6	TRBJ2-3	TRBD2	CASSSSSGATQYF	TGTGCCAGCAGTTCCTCAAGCGGGGCCACGCAGTATTTT
NA	TRBV2	TRBJ1-4	TRBD1	CASSEAPGQGGKLFF	TGTGCCAGCAGTGAAGCGCCAGGACAGGGGGGCAAACTGTTTTTT
NA	TRBV2	TRBJ1-6	NA	CASRNRFGDSPLHF	TGTGCCAGCAGAAACAGGTTCGGAGATTCACCCCTCCACTTT
few	TRBV12-2	TRBJ1-2	NA	CASRFHRGIRGPSKGANYGYTF	TGTGCAAGTCGCTTCCACAGGGGCATCAGGGGCCCATCCAAAGGGGCCAACTATGGCTACACCTTC
NA	TRBV19	TRBJ1-5	TRBD1	CASRGDRSNQPQHF	TGTGCCAGTAGGGGGGACAGGTCCAATCAGCCCCAGCATTTT
NA	TRBV27	TRBJ2-2	NA	CASRRGNTGELFF	TGTGCCAGCAGGCGGGGGAACACCGGGGAGCTGTTTTTT
NA	TRBV19	TRBJ1-5	TRBD1	CASTDRGRGNQPQHF	TGTGCCAGTACGGACAGGGGGCGCGGCAATCAGCCCCAGCATTTT
NA	TRBV18	TRBJ1-5	TRBD1	CASSQGAYQPQHF	TGTGCCAGCTCACAGGGGGCCTATCAGCCCCAGCATTTT
once	TRBV5-4	TRBJ2-7	TRBD1	CASSGQGRAEQYF	TGTGCCAGCAGCGGACAGGGAAGGGCCGAGCAGTACTTC
NA	TRBV7-8	TRBJ2-5	NA	CASSRGGGGTQYF	TGTGCCAGCAGCCGCGGGGGCGGGGGGACCCAGTACTTC
few	TRBV28	TRBJ1-2	NA	CASSFITLFF	TGTGCCAGCAGTTTTATTACTCTCTTCTTC
NA	TRBV7-8	TRBJ1-4	NA	CASSPRQAINEKLFF	TGTGCCAGCAGCCCCCGACAGGCCATTAATGAAAAACTGTTTTTT
NA	TRBV11-2	TRBJ2-7	NA	CASSRGYEQYF	TGTGCCAGCAGCAGGGGGTACGAGCAGTACTTC
NA	TRBV6-5	TRBJ1-5	NA	CASTGPNSNQPQHF	TGTGCCAGCACTGGCCCCAATAGCAATCAGCCCCAGCATTTT
NA	TRBV6-5	TRBJ1-1	TRBD1	CASSYGDRNTEAFF	TGTGCCAGCAGTTACGGGGACAGGAACACTGAAGCTTTCTTT
NA	TRBV7-3	TRBJ1-1	NA	CASSASGGNTEAFF	TGTGCCAGCAGCGCCTCGGGTGGGAACACTGAAGCTTTCTTT
NA	TRBV9	TRBJ2-7	NA	CASSVVRLGGEQYF	TGTGCCAGCAGCGTAGTCCGGTTGGGGGGCGAGCAGTACTTC
NA	TRBV27	TRBJ1-1	NA	CASRRRGSNTEAFF	TGTGCCAGCAGAAGGAGGGGAAGCAACACTGAAGCTTTCTTT
NA	TRBV5-1	TRBJ1-1	NA	CASSLVRVDTEAFF	TGCGCCAGCAGCTTGGTGAGGGTGGACACTGAAGCTTTCTTT
medium-sized	TRBV19	TRBJ1-1	NA	CASSISGKTEAFF	TGTGCCAGTAGTATTAGTGGTAAGACTGAAGCTTTCTTT
NA	TRBV7-2	TRBJ1-3	NA	CASSSGRHSGNTIYF	TGTGCCAGCTCCTCGGGTCGCCACTCTGGAAACACCATATATTTT
NA	TRBV7-3	TRBJ2-1	TRBD2	CASSLAGGTYNEQFF	TGTGCCAGCAGCCTAGCGGGGGGGACCTACAATGAGCAGTTCTTC
NA	TRBV7-8	TRBJ2-3	TRBD1	CASSAEGQDLGDTQYF	TGTGCCAGCAGCGCGGAAGGACAGGATCTCGGGGATACGCAGTATTTT
NA	TRBV6-4	TRBJ1-2	NA	CASSVTTGSRGYTF	TGTGCCAGCAGCGTTACGACCGGGTCGCGGGGCTACACCTTC
NA	TRBV11-2	TRBJ2-7	TRBD1	CASSWGQASYEQYF	TGTGCCAGCAGCTGGGGACAGGCGTCCTACGAGCAGTACTTC
once	TRBV30	TRBJ1-5	NA	CAWSLGDNQPQHF	TGTGCCTGGAGTCTCGGAGACAATCAGCCCCAGCATTTT
NA	TRBV7-2	TRBJ1-1	NA	CASSLGGRTEAFF	TGTGCCAGCAGCTTAGGAGGGAGGACTGAAGCTTTCTTT
NA	TRBV5-4	TRBJ1-2	NA	CASSFGSGGFYGYTF	NA
NA	TRBV7-2	TRBJ2-7	NA	CASSNPRDTEQYF	TGTGCCAGCAGCAACCCCCGGGACACCGAGCAGTACTTC
few	TRBV4-2	TRBJ2-7	TRBD2	CASSHLAETAYEQYF	TGTGCCAGCAGCCATCTAGCGGAGACTGCCTACGAGCAGTACTTC
NA	TRBV20-1	TRBJ1-2	TRBD1	CSASVTRDRAINRNYGYTF	TGCAGTGCGAGTGTCACTCGGGACAGGGCCATAAACCGAAACTATGGCTACACCTTC
NA	TRBV7-3	TRBJ2-1	TRBD2	CASSLNLAGGEQFF	TGTGCCAGCAGCTTAAACCTAGCGGGGGGTGAGCAGTTCTTC
NA	TRBV28	TRBJ1-6	NA	CASSLSENSPLHF	TGTGCCAGCAGTTTGTCGGAGAATTCACCCCTCCACTTT
NA	TRBV10-2	TRBJ2-7	TRBD2	CASSAGSGTYEQYF	TGCGCCAGCAGTGCCGGAAGCGGGACCTACGAGCAGTACTTC
NA	TRBV19	TRBJ2-1	NA	CASSILLGLLNKNNEQFF	TGTGCCAGTAGTATTTTACTAGGACTACTCAATAAAAACAATGAGCAGTTCTTC
once	TRBV7-2	TRBJ1-3	TRBD1	CASSLGGLRDRGDTIYF	TGTGCCAGCAGCTTAGGGGGGCTACGGGACAGGGGTGACACCATATATTTT
NA	TRBV18	TRBJ1-5	NA	CASSADSSNQPQHF	TGTGCCAGCTCAGCGGACAGCAGCAATCAGCCCCAGCATTTT
NA	TRBV7-8	TRBJ2-1	TRBD2	CASSTGVAGGFSDEQFF	TGTGCCAGCAGCACAGGGGTAGCGGGGGGATTTAGCGATGAGCAGTTCTTC
once	TRBV4-3	TRBJ2-3	TRBD1	CASSRGTGGDTQYF	TGCGCCAGCAGCCGAGGGACAGGGGGCGATACGCAGTATTTT
once	TRBV15	TRBJ1-3	NA	CATSRPGVGNTIYF	TGTGCCACCAGCAGACCAGGGGTGGGAAACACCATATATTTT
NA	TRBV7-2	TRBJ2-7	NA	CASTRGGAAYEQYF	TGTGCCAGCACCCGGGGCGGGGCTGCCTACGAGCAGTACTTC
NA	TRBV29-1	TRBJ1-4	TRBD1	CSAGQGFNEKLFF	TGCAGCGCCGGACAGGGTTTTAATGAAAAACTGTTTTTT
NA	TRBV5-1	TRBJ2-7	TRBD1	CASGETGWAYEQYF	TGCGCCAGCGGAGAGACAGGGTGGGCCTACGAGCAGTACTTC
NA	TRBV5-8	TRBJ1-1	TRBD1	CASSRTGGTEAFF	TGTGCCAGCAGCCGGACAGGGGGCACTGAAGCTTTCTTT
NA	TRBV28	TRBJ1-5	NA	CASSLGQTHQPQHF	TGTGCCAGCAGTCTGGGACAAACTCATCAGCCCCAGCATTTT
NA	TRBV28	TRBJ1-5	TRBD1	CASSLWTGGNNQPQHF	TGTGCCAGCAGTTTATGGACAGGGGGTAACAATCAGCCCCAGCATTTT
NA	TRBV27	TRBJ1-2	NA	CASSYLGGSYYGYTF	TGTGCCAGCAGCTACCTAGGGGGTTCCTATTATGGCTACACCTTC
NA	TRBV27	TRBJ1-6	NA	CASSFNSQNSPLHF	TGTGCCAGCAGTTTTAACAGCCAGAATTCACCCCTCCACTTT
NA	TRBV29-1	TRBJ2-5	NA	CSVASGVRETQYF	TGCAGCGTTGCTTCAGGGGTGCGGGAGACCCAGTACTTC